This TCR beta chain comes out of a study of beta chain features in type 1 diabetes. Study findings and constraints: Patients with Type 1 diabetes showed moderately but significantly shorter TCRB CDR3s in all four CD4+ subsets.

Reverse transcription of all isolated RNA meant that expressed TCRB transcripts were sequenced. Data came from immunoSEQ multiplex PCR; TCRdb stores just in-frame clones and leaves some out. The table records some 150,000 clones, approximately 13% of them present only once. This clone has a handful of counts. The antigen is not known. Sequencing was performed on central memory CD4+ T cells from blood. This TCR came from a man between 18 and 29 years old with type 1 diabetes.

The CDR3 bases are TGCGCCAGCAGCTGGGGGACCTCACAAGAGACCCAGTACTTC. Its protein is CASSWGTSQETQYF. The V and J genes are TRBV5-1 and TRBJ2-5; D might be TRBD1 or TRBD2, each matching 5 bases. V dropped 3 bases and J dropped 2 bases, with 11 bases sitting between them. The CDR3 is 14 residues long. Germline-derived CDR1 and CDR2 are SGHRS and YFSETQ.